This is a list of T cell receptor beta chains from one sample in a study of CDR3 diversity in severe acne. One entry per CDR3 protein, called by TCRdb with MiXCR from the PCR reads. The data show under 100,000 distinct CDR3 sequences, 45% to 55% seen once. The sample comprised blood. These receptors were taken from a male donor in good health, serving as a control. CDR3s include the opening cysteine and the closing phenylalanine or tryptophan. D genes are given only for firm matches. Clone size is stated in some rows and not others, as once, few, many or a class when expanded.

>.|TRBJ1-6|TRBV28|.
CASSSQGIYDNSPLHF
TGTGCCAGCAGTTCTCAGGGAATTTACGATAATTCACCCCTCCACTTT
>few|TRBJ2-3|TRBV4-2|.
CASNQNPGTDTQYF
TGTGCCAGCAACCAAAACCCAGGCACAGATACGCAGTATTTT
>once|TRBJ2-1|TRBV29-1|TRBD2
CSVTSGTKYNEQFF
TGCAGCGTCACCAGTGGGACTAAGTACAATGAGCAGTTCTTC
>.|TRBJ2-3|TRBV28|.
CASSFGRDTQYF
TGTGCCAGCAGTTTCGGGCGAGATACGCAGTATTTT
>few|TRBJ2-3|TRBV3-1|TRBD2
CASSPRLAGGPFTDTQYF
TGTGCCAGCAGCCCCCGACTAGCGGGGGGCCCTTTCACAGATACGCAGTATTTT
>.|TRBJ2-3|TRBV24-1|TRBD2
CATSVAGLDTQYF
TGTGCCACCAGTGTAGCGGGGCTAGATACGCAGTATTTT
>many|TRBJ1-5|TRBV20-1|TRBD1
CSARNPGGGQPQHF
TGCAGTGCTCGCAACCCAGGGGGCGGTCAGCCCCAGCATTTT
>.|TRBJ2-7|TRBV7-9|TRBD2
CASSLFGTSSYEQHF
TGTGCCAGCAGCTTGTTCGGGACTAGCTCCTACGAGCAGCACTTC
>.|TRBJ2-7|TRBV6-1|TRBD1
CASSAWTGGPYEQYF
TGTGCCAGCAGTGCGTGGACAGGGGGCCCCTACGAGCAGTACTTC
>few|TRBJ2-7|TRBV20-1|TRBD1
CSATDRDPYEQYF
TGCAGTGCTACCGACAGGGATCCCTACGAGCAGTACTTC
>.|TRBJ1-1|TRBV11-2|.
CASSFGHERTEAFF
TGTGCCAGCAGCTTTGGACACGAAAGGACTGAAGCTTTCTTT
>few|TRBJ1-1|TRBV11-2|TRBD1
CASSPPRDRGSSLAEAFF
TGTGCCAGCAGCCCGCCCCGGGACAGGGGATCCTCTCTGGCTGAAGCTTTCTTT
>many|TRBJ2-1|TRBV5-1|TRBD1
CASSWGTGNSYNEQFF
TGCGCCAGCAGCTGGGGGACAGGTAACTCCTACAATGAGCAGTTCTTC
>.|TRBJ2-5|TRBV28|TRBD2
CASSETGTSGEETQYF
TGTGCCAGCAGTGAAACAGGGACTAGCGGGGAAGAGACCCAGTACTTC
>.|TRBJ1-5|TRBV20-1|.
CSARLGALGQPQHF
TGCAGTGCTAGGTTGGGGGCGCTCGGTCAGCCCCAGCATTTT
>few|TRBJ1-2|TRBV7-9|.
CASSADWTHQNYGYTF
TGTGCCAGCAGCGCAGATTGGACACATCAGAACTATGGCTACACCTTC
>.|TRBJ1-5|TRBV29-1|.
CSVDGGPNQPQHF
TGCAGCGTTGATGGCGGACCCAATCAGCCCCAGCATTTT
>.|TRBJ2-2|TRBV10-3|TRBD1
CAISEGDRDHRVSDTGELFF
TGTGCCATCAGTGAGGGGGACAGGGACCACCGGGTCTCGGACACCGGGGAGCTGTTTTTT
>.|TRBJ1-1|TRBV19|.
CASSPLDSGKGVVTEAFF
TGTGCCAGTAGTCCGCTCGACAGTGGAAAGGGAGTGGTCACTGAAGCTTTCTTT
>.|TRBJ2-7|TRBV20-1|.
CSAIQIEHSTYEQYF
TGCAGTGCTATACAGATTGAACACTCAACCTACGAGCAGTACTTC
>few|TRBJ1-6|TRBV20-1|.
CSARVDLGNSPLHF
TGCAGTGCTAGAGTTGACCTGGGGAATTCACCCCTCCACTTT
>.|TRBJ2-5|TRBV6-5|.
CASSEGRGETQYF
TGTGCCAGCAGTGAAGGCCGCGGGGAGACCCAGTACTTC
>many|TRBJ2-3|TRBV9|.
CASSLAGSGSTQGTQYF
TGTGCCAGCAGCCTAGCCGGTAGCGGCTCAACCCAAGGTACGCAGTATTTT
>.|TRBJ2-2|TRBV7-6|.
CASSERTGTGELFF
TGTGCCAGCAGCGAACGGACGGGGACCGGGGAGCTGTTTTTT
>.|TRBJ1-2|TRBV7-3|.
CASSLTPSKGYTF
TGTGCCAGCAGCTTAACGCCAAGTAAGGGCTACACCTTC
>.|TRBJ2-5|TRBV20-1|TRBD2
CSARPTTSGSVETQYF
TGCAGTGCTAGACCGACGACTAGCGGGAGCGTGGAGACCCAGTACTTC
>few|TRBJ1-6|TRBV10-2|.
CASSESAGNSPLHF
TGCGCCAGCAGTGAGTCGGCAGGGAATTCACCCCTCCACTTT
>many|TRBJ2-5|TRBV10-3|.
CAISVGEAETQYF
TGTGCCATCAGTGTGGGGGAGGCGGAGACCCAGTACTTC
>.|TRBJ2-7|TRBV4-1|.
CASSQVSGAPSF
TGCGCCAGCAGCCAAGTTTCTGGAGCCCCGAGCTTC
>.|TRBJ1-6|TRBV20-1|TRBD1
CSAQGTGGGPYSPLHF
TGCAGTGCCCAGGGGACAGGGGGCGGCCCTTATTCACCCCTCCACTTT
>.|TRBJ2-2|TRBV11-2|.
CASSSGTPNTGELFF
TGTGCCAGCAGTTCCGGGACACCGAACACCGGGGAGCTGTTTTTT